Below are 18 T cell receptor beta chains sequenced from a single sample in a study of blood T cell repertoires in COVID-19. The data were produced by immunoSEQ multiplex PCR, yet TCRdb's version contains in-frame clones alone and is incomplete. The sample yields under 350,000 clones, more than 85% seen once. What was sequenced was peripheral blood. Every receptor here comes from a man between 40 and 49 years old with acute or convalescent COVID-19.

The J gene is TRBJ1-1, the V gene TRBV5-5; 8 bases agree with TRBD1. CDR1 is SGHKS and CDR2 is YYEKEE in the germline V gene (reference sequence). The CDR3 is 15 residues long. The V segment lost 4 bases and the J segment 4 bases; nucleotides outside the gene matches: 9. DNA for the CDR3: TGTGCCAGCAGCCCCGGACAGGGCTGGGGCACTGAAGCTTTCTTT. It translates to CASSPGQGWGTEAFF.

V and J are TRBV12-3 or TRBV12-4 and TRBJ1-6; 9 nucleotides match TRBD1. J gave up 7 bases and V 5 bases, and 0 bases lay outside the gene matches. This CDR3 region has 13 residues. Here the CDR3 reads CASSGTGNSPLHF. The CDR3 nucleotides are TGTGCCAGCAGTGGGACAGGGAATTCACCCCTCCACTTT.

CDR3 in amino acids: CAIRTGVGTEAFF. The CDR3 bases are TGTGCCATTCGCACAGGGGTTGGCACTGAAGCTTTCTTT. The chain is built from TRBV10-3 and TRBJ1-1; 7 bases fit TRBD1. This CDR3 is 13 amino acids long. Trimming removed 9 bases from V and 4 bases from J; junction bases left unmatched: 8. Germline loops: CDR1 ENHRY, CDR2 SYGVKD.

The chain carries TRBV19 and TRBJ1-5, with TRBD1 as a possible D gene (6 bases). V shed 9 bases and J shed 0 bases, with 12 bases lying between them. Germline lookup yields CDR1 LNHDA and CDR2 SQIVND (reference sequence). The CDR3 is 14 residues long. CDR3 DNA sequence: TGTGCCAGCACGGACAGAGATAGCAATCAGCCCCAGCATTTT. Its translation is CASTDRDSNQPQHF.

The CDR3 DNA reads as TGTGCCACCAGTGATCACACAGGGTATCAGCCCCAGCATTTT. The encoded protein is CATSDHTGYQPQHF. The chain uses TRBV24-1 and TRBJ1-5; a weak D match, TRBD1 (6 bases). The V and J ends lost 3 bases and 5 bases respectively, with 10 bases between them. CDR1 and CDR2 (germline): KGHDR, SFDVKD. The CDR3 consists of 14 residues.

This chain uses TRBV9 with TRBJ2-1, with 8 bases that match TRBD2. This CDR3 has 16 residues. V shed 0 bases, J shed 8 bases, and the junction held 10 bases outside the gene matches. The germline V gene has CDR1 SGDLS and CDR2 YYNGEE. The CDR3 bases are TGTGCCAGCAGCGTAGGAACGGCGGGGGGCCAGGATGAGCAGTTCTTC. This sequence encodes CASSVGTAGGQDEQFF.

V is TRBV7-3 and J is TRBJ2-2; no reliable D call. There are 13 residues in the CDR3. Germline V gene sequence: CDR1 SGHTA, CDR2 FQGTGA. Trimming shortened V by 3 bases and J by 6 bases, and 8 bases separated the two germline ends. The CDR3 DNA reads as TGTGCCAGCAGCTTCTTACAGTCCGGGGAGCTGTTTTTT. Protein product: CASSFLQSGELFF.

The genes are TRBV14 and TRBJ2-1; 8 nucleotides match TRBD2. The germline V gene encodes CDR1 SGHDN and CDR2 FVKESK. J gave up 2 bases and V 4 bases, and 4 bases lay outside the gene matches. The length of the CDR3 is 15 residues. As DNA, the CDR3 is TGTGCCAGCAGCCGACCGGGAGGGCCCTACAATGAGCAGTTCTTC. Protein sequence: CASSRPGGPYNEQFF. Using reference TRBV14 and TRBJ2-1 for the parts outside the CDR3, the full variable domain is EAGVTQFPSHSVIEKGQTVTLRCDPISGHDNLYWYRRVMGKEIKFLLHFVKESKQDESGMPNNRFLAERTGGTYSTLKVQPAELEDSGVYFCASSRPGGPYNEQFFGPGTRLTVL.

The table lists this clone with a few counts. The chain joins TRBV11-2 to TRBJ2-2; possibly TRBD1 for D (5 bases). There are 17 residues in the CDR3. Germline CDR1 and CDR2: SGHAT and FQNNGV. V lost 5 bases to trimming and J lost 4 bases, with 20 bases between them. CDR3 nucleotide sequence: TGTGCCAGCAGCCCAGGGTGGGCAGGCGCCTTCACCGGGGAGCTGTTTTTT. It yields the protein CASSPGWAGAFTGELFF.

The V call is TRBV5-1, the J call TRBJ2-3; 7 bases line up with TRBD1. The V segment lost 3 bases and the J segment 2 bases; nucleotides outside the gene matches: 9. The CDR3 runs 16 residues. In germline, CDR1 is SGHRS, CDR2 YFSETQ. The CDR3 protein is CASSWRQRGPTDTQYF. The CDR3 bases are TGCGCCAGCAGCTGGAGGCAGAGGGGGCCCACAGATACGCAGTATTTT.

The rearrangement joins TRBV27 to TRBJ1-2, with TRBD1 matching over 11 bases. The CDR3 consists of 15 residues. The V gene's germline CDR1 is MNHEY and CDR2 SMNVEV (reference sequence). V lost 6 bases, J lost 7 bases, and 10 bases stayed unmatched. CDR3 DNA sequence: TGTGCCAGCAGCCCTAGGACAGGGGGCCCCCGTGGCTACACCTTC. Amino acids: CASSPRTGGPRGYTF.

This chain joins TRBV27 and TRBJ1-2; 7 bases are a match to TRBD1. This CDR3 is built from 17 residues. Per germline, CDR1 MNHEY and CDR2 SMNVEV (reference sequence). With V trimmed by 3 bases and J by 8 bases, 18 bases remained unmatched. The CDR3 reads CASSFYGKGGQADGYTF. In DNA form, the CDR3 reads TGTGCCAGCAGTTTTTATGGTAAAGGAGGACAGGCGGACGGCTACACCTTC.

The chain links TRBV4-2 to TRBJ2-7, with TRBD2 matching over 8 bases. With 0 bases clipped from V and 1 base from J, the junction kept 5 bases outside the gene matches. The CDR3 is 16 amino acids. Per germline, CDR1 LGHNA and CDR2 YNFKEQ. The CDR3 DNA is TGTGCCAGCAGCCAAGATGAGGCGGGGGGTTCCTACGAGCAGTACTTC. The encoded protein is CASSQDEAGGSYEQYF.

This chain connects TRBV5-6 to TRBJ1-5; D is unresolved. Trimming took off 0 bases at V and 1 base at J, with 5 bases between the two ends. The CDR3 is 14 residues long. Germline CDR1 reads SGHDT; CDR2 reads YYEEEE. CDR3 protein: CASSLGGSNQPQHF. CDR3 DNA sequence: TGTGCCAGCAGCTTGGGAGGGAGCAATCAGCCCCAGCATTTT.

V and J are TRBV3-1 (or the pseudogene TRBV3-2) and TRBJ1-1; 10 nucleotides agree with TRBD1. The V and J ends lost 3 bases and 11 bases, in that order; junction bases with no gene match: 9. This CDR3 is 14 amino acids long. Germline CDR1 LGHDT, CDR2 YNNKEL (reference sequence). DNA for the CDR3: TGTGCCAGCAGCCATGACAGGGGGCACCTGGGGGCTTTCTTT. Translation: CASSHDRGHLGAFF.

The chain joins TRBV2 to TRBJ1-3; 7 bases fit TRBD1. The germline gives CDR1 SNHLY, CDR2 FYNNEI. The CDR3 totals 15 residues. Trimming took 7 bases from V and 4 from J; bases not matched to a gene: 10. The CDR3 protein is CASKPGQNPGNTIYF. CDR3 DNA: TGTGCCAGCAAACCGGGACAGAATCCAGGAAACACCATATATTTT.

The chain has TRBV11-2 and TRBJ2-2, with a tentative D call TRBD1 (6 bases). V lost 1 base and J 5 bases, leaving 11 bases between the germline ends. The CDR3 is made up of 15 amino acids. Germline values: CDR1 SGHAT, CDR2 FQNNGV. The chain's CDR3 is CASSLGQGWTGELFF. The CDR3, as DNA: TGTGCCAGCAGCTTAGGGCAGGGGTGGACCGGGGAGCTGTTTTTT.

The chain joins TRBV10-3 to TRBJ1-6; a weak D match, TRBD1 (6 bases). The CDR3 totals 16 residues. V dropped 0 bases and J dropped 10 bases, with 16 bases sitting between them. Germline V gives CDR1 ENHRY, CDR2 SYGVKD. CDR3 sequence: CAISESAGDRGSPLHF. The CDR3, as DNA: TGTGCCATCAGTGAGTCGGCAGGGGATCGGGGATCACCCCTCCACTTT.